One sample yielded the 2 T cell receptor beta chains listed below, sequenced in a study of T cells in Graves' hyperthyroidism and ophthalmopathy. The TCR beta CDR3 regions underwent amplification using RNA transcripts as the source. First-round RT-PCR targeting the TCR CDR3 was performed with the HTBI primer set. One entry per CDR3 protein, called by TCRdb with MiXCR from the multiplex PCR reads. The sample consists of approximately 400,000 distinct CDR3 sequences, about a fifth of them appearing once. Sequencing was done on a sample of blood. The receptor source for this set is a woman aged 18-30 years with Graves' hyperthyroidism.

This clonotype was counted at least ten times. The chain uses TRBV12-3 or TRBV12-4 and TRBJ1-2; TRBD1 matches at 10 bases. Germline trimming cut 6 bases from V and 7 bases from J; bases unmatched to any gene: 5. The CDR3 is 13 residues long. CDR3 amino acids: CASRTTGGGGYTF. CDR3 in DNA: TGTGCCAGCAGGACGACAGGGGGCGGTGGCTACACCTTC.

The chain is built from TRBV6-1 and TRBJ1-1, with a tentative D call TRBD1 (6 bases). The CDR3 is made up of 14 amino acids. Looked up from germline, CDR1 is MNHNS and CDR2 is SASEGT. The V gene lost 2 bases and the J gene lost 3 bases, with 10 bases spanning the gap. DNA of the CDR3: TGTGCCAGCAGTGAAAGGACAGAGTACACTGAAGCTTTCTTT. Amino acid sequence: CASSERTEYTEAFF.